What follows are 7 T cell receptor beta chains derived from one specimen sequenced in a study of T cell clonality in common variable immunodeficiency. General study results and limits: Fewer deletions and N-nucleotide insertions were reportedly seen in common variable immunodeficiency TCR beta sequences.

These receptors are not linked to any known antigen. Data came from immunoSEQ multiplex PCR; TCRdb stores just in-frame clones and leaves some out. Altogether 15,000 to 20,000 clones were found in the sample, and no singletons occur. The specimen sequenced was peripheral blood mononuclear cells. The receptors originated from a human donor with common variable immunodeficiency.

This clone has just a few counts. The sequence runs out 3 residues before the end of the CDR3; the remainder is reconstructed from the germline J gene. The gene calls are TRBV7-9 and TRBJ2-7, with 10 positions matching TRBD1. The length of the CDR3 is 14 residues. Looked up from germline, CDR1 is SEHNR and CDR2 is FQNEAQ (reference sequence). V shed 6 bases and J 5 bases; nucleotides not matched to a gene: 7. The chain's CDR3 is CASRTGGMGDEQYF. The sequenced CDR3 bases are TGTGCCAGCAGGACAGGGGGCATGGGGGACGAG.

This clone turned up a few times. Read sequence stops 3 residues before the CDR3 end, and the germline J gene provides the missing end. V usage is TRBV19 and J usage is TRBJ2-1, with D maybe TRBD2 (5 bases). Germline lookup yields CDR1 LNHDA and CDR2 SQIVND (reference sequence). This CDR3 region has 14 residues. V dropped 7 bases and J dropped 6 bases, with 16 bases sitting between them. CDR3 loop: CASTTGGWVNEQFF. CDR3 bases read: TGTGCCAGTACCACGGGCGGGTGGGTCAATGAG.

The sample holds many counts of this clone. With the read ending 3 residues before the CDR3 end, the germline J gene is used to fill in that end. The V call is TRBV20-1, the J call TRBJ2-7, with 10 bases matching TRBD1. Germline V gene data show CDR1 as DFQATT and CDR2 as SNEGSKA (reference sequence). Unmatched junction bases numbered 11, after V lost 5 bases and J lost 4 bases. This CDR3 has 15 amino acids. The sequenced CDR3 bases are TGCAGTGCTGAAGGACTCCGGGACAGGGGTTACGAG. Residues: CSAEGLRDRGYE. The full CDR3 reads CSAEGLRDRGYEQYF.

This clone appeared many times. The read terminates 3 residues before the CDR3 end, so the remaining end is supplied by the germline J gene. The rearrangement links TRBV5-1 to TRBJ2-5; tentative D call: TRBD2 (5 bases). The V end was cut by 2 bases, the J end by 4 bases, with 18 bases between. The CDR3 totals 16 residues. CDR1 SGHRS and CDR2 YFSETQ come from the germline V gene. CDR3 residues: CASSLNPLGSSETQYF. The sequenced CDR3 bases are TGCGCCAGCAGCTTAAACCCACTAGGCTCCTCAGAGACC.

This clone was seen repeatedly, ten times or more. The CDR3 goes on 3 residues after the read ends, and that part is filled in from the germline J gene. This chain links TRBV30 with TRBJ2-6; D gene unclear. Per germline, CDR1 GTSNPN and CDR2 SVGIG (reference sequence). V lost 4 bases and J lost 1, with 8 bases in between. This CDR3 comprises 14 residues. The part of the CDR3 DNA that was read is TGTGCCTGGAAACCCGGGTCTGGGGCCAACGTC. Its protein product is CAWKPGSGANV. In full, the CDR3 is CAWKPGSGANVLTF.

This clone was counted at least ten times. The CDR3 end lies 3 residues beyond the end of the read and is filled in from the germline J gene. The chain joins TRBV4-2 to TRBJ2-7; TRBD2 aligns across 8 bases. Germline trimming cut 3 bases from V and 5 bases from J; bases unmatched to any gene: 15. Germline loops: CDR1 LGHNA, CDR2 YNFKEQ. The CDR3 loop spans 17 amino acids. CDR3 region: CASSHRPRDRGGNEQYF. Incomplete CDR3 DNA: TGTGCCAGCAGCCACCGCCCTCGGGACCGGGGGGGAAACGAG.

This clone was detected many times. Coverage ceases 3 residues before the CDR3 finishes, and the germline J gene fills in the end. V gene TRBV20-1 combines with J gene TRBJ2-2; D perhaps matches TRBD2 (6 bases). Trimming left V 0 bases short and J 2 bases short, with 13 bases between. Germline-derived CDR1 and CDR2 are DFQATT and SNEGSKA (reference sequence). The CDR3 totals 16 residues. The CDR3 DNA, read in part, is TGCAGTGCTAGAGATCCGACTAGACGTAACACCGGGGAG. Protein: CSARDPTRRNTGE. The CDR3 in full is CSARDPTRRNTGELFF.